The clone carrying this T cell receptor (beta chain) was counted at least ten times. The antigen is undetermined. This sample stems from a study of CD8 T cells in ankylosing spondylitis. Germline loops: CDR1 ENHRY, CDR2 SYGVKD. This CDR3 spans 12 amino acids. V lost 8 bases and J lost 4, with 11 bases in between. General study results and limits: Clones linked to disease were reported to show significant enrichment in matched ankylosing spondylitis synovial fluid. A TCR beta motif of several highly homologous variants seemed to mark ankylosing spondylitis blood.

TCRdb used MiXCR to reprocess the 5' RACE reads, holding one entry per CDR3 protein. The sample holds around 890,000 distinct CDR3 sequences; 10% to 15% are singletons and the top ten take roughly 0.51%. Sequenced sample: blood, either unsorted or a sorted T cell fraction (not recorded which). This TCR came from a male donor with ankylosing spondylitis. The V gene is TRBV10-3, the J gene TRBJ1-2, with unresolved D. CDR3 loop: CAISGQLYGYTF. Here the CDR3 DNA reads TGTGCCATCTCTGGGCAGCTCTATGGCTACACCTTC.